A selection of T cell receptor beta chains follows, all from one sample in a study of PD-L1 blockade in urothelial cancer. Only in-frame clones appear in the TCRdb table, and some are missing; sequencing was by immunoSEQ multiplex PCR. This table holds fewer than 25,000 clones, 87% found once. Specimen: PBMCs, collected around atezolizumab (anti-PD-L1) treatment. The source of these receptors is a man aged 45-65 years with urothelial cancer. The CDR3 runs from the conserved cysteine through the conserved F or W. The D gene is left open where the match is weak. Some rows have no size entry. The others give once, few or many, or a class for an expanded clone.

clone_size j_call d_call v_call cdr3_length cdr3_nt cdr3_aa
- TRBJ2-7 TRBD2 TRBV28 14 TGTGCCAGCAGTTTGCGCGGGGGGACGAACGAGCAGTACTTC CASSLRGGTNEQYF
- TRBJ2-1 TRBD1 TRBV6-5 14 TGTGCCAGCATTCCAGGGGGCTTTAACAATGAGCAGTTCTTC CASIPGGFNNEQFF
- TRBJ2-7 TRBD2 TRBV5-6 16 TGTGCCAGCAGCCTGGCGACTAGCGGGACTCCCTACGAGCAGTACTTC CASSLATSGTPYEQYF
- TRBJ1-2 TRBD1 TRBV5-1 17 TGCGCCAGCAGCTTTAACGACCCGGGGACAGGGCCCTATGGCTACACCTTC CASSFNDPGTGPYGYTF
- TRBJ2-1 - TRBV7-9 13 TGTGCCAGCGTGGCAAGCTCCTACAATGAGCAGTTCTTC CASVASSYNEQFF
- TRBJ2-3 - TRBV5-6 17 TGTGCCAGCAGCCCCCCTATCGGGTTTATTGACACAGATACGCAGTATTTT CASSPPIGFIDTDTQYF
- TRBJ1-5 TRBD1 TRBV5-1 16 TGCGCCAGCAGCTTGGGGACAGGGGCTATGGGTCAGCCCCAGCATTTT CASSLGTGAMGQPQHF
- TRBJ2-5 TRBD2 TRBV6-5 15 TGTGCCAGCAGTCAGGTAGCGGGGCCCACGGAGACCCAGTACTTC CASSQVAGPTETQYF
- TRBJ2-3 TRBD2 TRBV27 14 TGTGCCAGCAGTTTTAGCGGGTCCACAGATACGCAGTATTTT CASSFSGSTDTQYF
- TRBJ1-5 - TRBV7-2 15 TGTGCCAGCAGCTTAGCCGGTGGGGGCTGGGAGCCCCAGCATTTT CASSLAGGGWEPQHF
- TRBJ2-7 - TRBV7-9 17 TGTGCCAGCAGCTTATTTCCCGGGGAGAAAAGCTCCTACGAGCAGTACTTC CASSLFPGEKSSYEQYF
- TRBJ2-3 - TRBV7-9 14 TGTGCCAGCAGCTTCTCGGGGGGCTTAGATACGCAGTATTTT CASSFSGGLDTQYF
- TRBJ2-3 TRBD2 TRBV10-1 19 TGCGCCAGCAGTGAGGGGACTAGCGGGGGGGCCTCTAGCACAGATACGCAGTATTTT CASSEGTSGGASSTDTQYF
- TRBJ2-7 TRBD1 TRBV7-9 14 TGTGCCAGCAGCCGTGGGACAGGGATGCGCGAGCAGTACTTC CASSRGTGMREQYF
- TRBJ1-5 TRBD1 TRBV7-8 14 TGTGCCAGCAGCTTCGGCAGGGGGAATCAGCCCCAGCATTTT CASSFGRGNQPQHF
- TRBJ2-5 TRBD1 TRBV28 15 TGTGCCAGCAGTTGGGACAGTCTACTCCAAGAGACCCAGTACTTC CASSWDSLLQETQYF
- TRBJ2-7 - TRBV28 12 TGTGCCAGCAGTCTAAGCTCCTACGAGCAGTACTTC CASSLSSYEQYF
- TRBJ1-1 TRBD1 TRBV5-6 16 TGTGCCAGCAGCTTTGCATGGGGTCTACAGGGGGCTGGTGCTTTCTTT CASSFAWGLQGAGAFF
- TRBJ1-2 TRBD1 TRBV28 15 TGTGCCAGCACCCCGGACAGGGCAGCTAACTATGGCTACACCTTC CASTPDRAANYGYTF
- TRBJ2-7 TRBD2 TRBV7-8 14 TGTGCCAGCAGCTTTTCGGGGGGGGACTACGAGCAGTACTTC CASSFSGGDYEQYF
- TRBJ2-4 - TRBV18 17 TGTGCCAGCTCGCCCCTCCCAGGGGTCCTAGCCAAAAACATTCAGTACTTC CASSPLPGVLAKNIQYF
- TRBJ2-1 TRBD2 TRBV27 17 TGTGCCAGCAGTCCGACCTCCCCGGGACTAGCGAGCAATGAGCAGTTCTTC CASSPTSPGLASNEQFF
- TRBJ2-7 TRBD1 TRBV2 14 TGTGCCAGCATTAAGGACAGGAGCTCCTACGAGCAGTACTTC CASIKDRSSYEQYF
- TRBJ2-1 - TRBV11-2 12 TGTGCCAGCAGCGAGATCGGTTCCCCCTCGTTCTTC CASSEIGSPSFF
- TRBJ1-5 TRBD1 TRBV19 19 TGTGCCAGTAGTATAGATTCGGACAGGGGGCGGAATAGCAATCAGCCCCAGCATTTT CASSIDSDRGRNSNQPQHF
few TRBJ2-7 TRBD2 TRBV27 15 TGTGCCAGCAGTTTAAGAAGCGGGAGAGGGGACGAGCAGTACTTC CASSLRSGRGDEQYF
- TRBJ2-5 TRBD2 TRBV28 15 TGTGCCAGCAGTTTCCCCGGGAGGGCCGGTAAGACCCAGTACTTC CASSFPGRAGKTQYF
- TRBJ2-5 TRBD2 TRBV9 15 TGTGCCAGCAGCACCGGCGGGGGGGGGACGAAGACCCAGTACTTC CASSTGGGGTKTQYF
- TRBJ2-5 - TRBV11-2 14 TGTGCCAGCAGCTTAGTGGGGGCGTTGGAGACCCAGTACTTC CASSLVGALETQYF
- TRBJ1-2 TRBD1 TRBV29-1 14 TGCGTACGGGACAGGGGACCTAGGTGCTATGGCTACACCTTC CVRDRGPRCYGYTF
- TRBJ2-7 TRBD1 TRBV7-8 16 TGTGCCAGCAGCTTAGCCGGGACAGGGGTCTCCTACGAGCAGTACTTC CASSLAGTGVSYEQYF
few TRBJ1-4 - TRBV2 13 TGTGCCAGCACTCGGGGGATCGGTGAAAAACTGTTTTTT CASTRGIGEKLFF
- TRBJ1-4 - TRBV5-1 14 TGCGCCAGCAGCTTGGGAGACAGTTATGAAAAACTGTTTTTT CASSLGDSYEKLFF
once TRBJ1-1 TRBD1 TRBV19 16 TGTGCCAGTAGCCTCGGGACAGGGACCATGAACACTGAAGCTTTCTTT CASSLGTGTMNTEAFF
- TRBJ1-2 TRBD1 TRBV27 13 TGTGCCAGCAGCAGCACAGGGGAGAGGGGCTACACCTTC CASSSTGERGYTF
- TRBJ2-2 - TRBV7-7 15 TGTGCCAGCAGCTTAGGGAGGGCCTACACCGGGGAGCTGTTTTTT CASSLGRAYTGELFF
- TRBJ2-6 - TRBV7-9 14 TGTGCCAGCCTCAAGAGCTCTGGGGCCAACGTCCTGACTTTC CASLKSSGANVLTF
- TRBJ2-2 TRBD2 TRBV27 19 TGTGCCAGCAGTGCAACTAGCGGGAGAACCGATTCGGGCACCGGGGAGCTGTTTTTT CASSATSGRTDSGTGELFF
- TRBJ2-3 - TRBV5-1 15 TGCGCCAGCAGCTTGATCGGGGTAGACGCAGATACGCAGTATTTT CASSLIGVDADTQYF
- TRBJ2-7 TRBD1 TRBV27 15 TGTGCCAGTTCAGGATTTCCGGGACAGGGTAGAGAGCAGTACTTC CASSGFPGQGREQYF
- TRBJ2-7 TRBD2 TRBV7-8 14 TGTGCCAGCAGCTTAAGCAGGACTAGGAGCGAGCAGTACTTC CASSLSRTRSEQYF
- TRBJ2-2 - TRBV29-1 15 TGCAGCGCTGTGAGTGGGACACGATACACCGGGGAGCTGTTTTTT CSAVSGTRYTGELFF
- TRBJ2-1 TRBD2 TRBV9 16 TGTGCCAGCAGCGCCACCTCGCGGGGGTCGAACAATGAGCAGTTCTTC CASSATSRGSNNEQFF
- TRBJ1-2 - TRBV7-9 13 TGTGCCAGCAGGACGCAGGGTCAGTATGGCTACACCTTC CASRTQGQYGYTF
- TRBJ1-6 TRBD1 TRBV5-4 15 TGTGCCAGCAGCTCAAGACAGGGTGATAATTCACCCCTCCACTTT CASSSRQGDNSPLHF
- TRBJ2-1 TRBD1 TRBV6-4 16 TGTGCCAGCAGTGAAAGGGGGCGAAGCTCCTACAATGAGCAGTTCTTC CASSERGRSSYNEQFF
- TRBJ1-5 - TRBV6-1 15 TGTGCCAGCAGCCCAACAGCAGACAGCAATCAGCCCCAGCATTTT CASSPTADSNQPQHF
- TRBJ2-5 TRBD2 TRBV6-5 15 TGTGCCAGCAGACAAGCGGGGGCTAAGGGAGAGACCCAGTACTTC CASRQAGAKGETQYF
- TRBJ2-3 - TRBV27 15 TGTGCCAGCAGCCAACTCATGAGGGGGGGCAATACGCAGTATTTT CASSQLMRGGNTQYF
- TRBJ2-7 TRBD2 TRBV4-3 14 TGCGCCAGCAGCCAAGACGGGAGGGCTTACGAGCAGTACTTC CASSQDGRAYEQYF
once TRBJ1-5 TRBD1 TRBV28 13 TGTGCCAGCACCCCGGACAGGGTTCAGCCCCAGCATTTT CASTPDRVQPQHF
once TRBJ2-7 TRBD2 TRBV29-1 13 TGCAGCGTTGCGGCGGGAGCAGGCTACGAGCAGTACTTC CSVAAGAGYEQYF